These 18 T cell receptor beta chains share one sample of origin, sequenced in a study of CXCR3-negative and CXCR3-positive naive CD8 T cells. The libraries of TRB cDNA were constructed through 5' RACE using UMI labels. From its re-call of the 5' RACE reads, TCRdb lists each CDR3 protein once, without DNA. The listing contains 100,000 or so distinct CDR3 sequences. Which antigens these TCRs recognize remains unknown. Study-level points and caveats: Naive CXCR3-positive cells had TRB CDR3s more hydrophobic than those of CXCR3-negative naive cells.

Sequencing input: naive CXCR3+ CD8+ T cells from blood. Indicated subset: CD45RO-CCR7+CD27+CD95- naive CD8+ T cells expressing CXCR3 (TNR3+). The source of these receptors is a human donor in good health. Some clones in this sample may be carry-over from other donors' samples.

J is TRBJ2-7 and V is TRBV6-6; absent DNA, TCRdb's TRBD1 call cannot be checked. The V gene's germline CDR1 is MNHNY and CDR2 SVGAGI (reference sequence). The CDR3 is made up of 17 amino acids. CDR3 amino acids: CASSYSQIRQDNYEQYF.

The chain is built from TRBV29-1 and TRBJ2-1; the D gene TCRdb calls, TRBD1, cannot be checked with no DNA. This CDR3 has 12 amino acids. CDR1 and CDR2 from the germline V gene are SQVTM and ANQGSEA. This CDR3 is CSVDPGVNEQFF.

This rearrangement joins TRBV28 to TRBJ1-1. This CDR3 contains 14 residues. Germline-derived CDR1 and CDR2 are MDHEN and SYDVKM. The CDR3 sequence: CASSPAGMNTEAFF.

This chain links TRBV20-1 with TRBJ2-7; TCRdb designates TRBD1, a call that cannot be tested without DNA. Germline CDR1 DFQATT, CDR2 SNEGSKA (reference sequence). There are 12 residues in the CDR3. The CDR3 loop reads CSARTGGYEQYF.

The chain links TRBV24-1 to TRBJ2-1. Per germline, CDR1 KGHDR and CDR2 SFDVKD. The CDR3 has 13 amino acids. CDR3 loop: CATRAKSYNEQFF.

The rearrangement links TRBV29-1 to TRBJ2-1; TCRdb gives TRBD1 as the D gene, but with no DNA this cannot be confirmed. This CDR3 is 18 amino acids long. The germline gives CDR1 SQVTM, CDR2 ANQGSEA. CDR3 amino acids: CSADPDRGPRSPSGEQFF.

The genes are TRBV2 and TRBJ2-5. Germline V gives CDR1 SNHLY, CDR2 FYNNEI. This CDR3 has 13 residues. This CDR3 is CASSGNFVETQYF.

Here the CDR3 reads CASSLSYIAGGLQNEQFF. The V call is TRBV27, the J call TRBJ2-1; TCRdb returns TRBD2, unconfirmable since there is no DNA. Germline assignment: CDR1 MNHEY and CDR2 SMNVEV (reference sequence). The CDR3 runs 18 residues.

The chain recombines TRBV19 with TRBJ1-1. The germline V gene encodes CDR1 LNHDA and CDR2 SQIVND (reference sequence). The CDR3 has 12 residues. The CDR3 sequence: CASSIGSTEAFF.

CDR3 sequence reads: CASSLAGKLVGQDSYNEQFF. The chain uses TRBV7-6 and TRBJ2-1. The CDR3 sequence is 20 residues long. Germline V gene lookup returns CDR1 SGHVS and CDR2 FNYEAQ.

The rearrangement joins TRBV6-5 to TRBJ2-3; TCRdb indicates TRBD2, and absent DNA this call remains unverified. CDR3 length: 15 residues. CDR1 and CDR2 from the germline V gene are MNHEY and SVGAGI. The CDR3 sequence is CASSQLAGGTDTQYF.

The chain links TRBV29-1 to TRBJ2-2. The CDR3 runs 11 residues. Looked up from germline, CDR1 is SQVTM and CDR2 is ANQGSEA. CDR3 protein: CSVAVTGELFF.

The CDR3 spells CASSYDGYTGELFF. The V gene is TRBV18, the J gene TRBJ2-2. The CDR3 runs to 14 residues. Germline CDR1 KGHSH, CDR2 LQKENI.

The chain carries TRBV5-1 and TRBJ2-7; the TRBD2 assignment by TCRdb is unverifiable without DNA. CDR3 size: 14 residues. The germline gives CDR1 SGHRS, CDR2 YFSETQ. CDR3: CASSLEGLAPEQYF.

V is TRBV29-1 and J is TRBJ2-6; TCRdb's D call, TRBD2, is unchecked because there is no DNA. The CDR3 runs to 17 residues. CDR1 SQVTM and CDR2 ANQGSEA come from the germline V gene. The CDR3 sequence is CSVEASGSSPGANVLTF.

V usage is TRBV4-3 and J usage is TRBJ2-7; the D gene TCRdb calls, TRBD1, cannot be checked with no DNA. The CDR3 runs to 18 residues. Looked up from germline, CDR1 is LGHNA and CDR2 is YSLEER. CDR3 sequence reads: CASSPHPPRDRDAGEQYF.

The chain carries TRBV28 and TRBJ2-3; the D call from TCRdb, TRBD1, cannot be confirmed without DNA. This CDR3 comprises 12 residues. The V gene's germline CDR1 is MDHEN and CDR2 SYDVKM. CDR3 amino acids: CASSFPWDTQYF.

The chain recombines TRBV29-1 with TRBJ2-1. Germline lookup yields CDR1 SQVTM and CDR2 ANQGSEA. The CDR3 runs 13 residues. CDR3 sequence reads: CSVVGGTYNEQFF.